The T cell receptor beta chain described here comes from a study of glioma-infiltrating T cells after dendritic cell vaccination. Time point described: after dendritic cell vaccination, including at tumor progression/relapse. Profiling relied on immunoSEQ multiplex PCR, and the TCRdb table lists in-frame clones only, not all of them. The repertoire consists of about 10,000 clones, with about 80% occurring once and the leading ten covering under 50%. The germline gives CDR1 SGHDN, CDR2 FVKESK. V gave up 1 base and J gave up 3 bases, with 8 bases separating them. CDR3 length: 14 amino acids. This sequence originates from a human donor with glioblastoma. This material consisted of blood, taken after dendritic cell vaccination. The chain carries TRBV14 and TRBJ2-3; possibly TRBD2 for D (5 bases). CDR3: CASSQVWTTDTQYF. Here the CDR3 DNA reads TGTGCCAGCAGCCAAGTATGGACTACAGATACGCAGTATTTT.